The TCR beta chain described here comes from a study of T cells in Graves' hyperthyroidism and ophthalmopathy. CDR1 and CDR2 (germline): SGHRS, YFSETQ. Trimming at V came to 3 bases and at J to 10 bases, leaving 13 bases not matched to a gene. The CDR3 consists of 16 residues. Authors of the study amplified TCR beta CDR3 regions from RNA transcripts. HTBI primers drove first-round RT-PCR of the TCR CDR3. TCRdb used MiXCR to reprocess the multiplex PCR reads, holding one entry per CDR3 protein. The table lists 490,000 or so distinct CDR3 sequences, approximately 48% of them singletons. This clonotype was sampled from an adult woman with Graves' disease, either hyperthyroidism or ophthalmopathy (not recorded which). The sequenced sample consisted of peripheral blood or thyroid tissue (not recorded which). V is TRBV5-1 and J is TRBJ1-6; TRBD1 aligns across 7 bases. The CDR3 reads CASSSTRQGGRSPLHF. Written as DNA, the CDR3 is TGCGCCAGCAGCTCGACAAGACAGGGAGGGAGGTCACCCCTCCACTTT.